This TCR beta chain originates from a study of Graves' ophthalmopathy and Graves' hyperthyroidism. Study findings and constraints: Sensitivity of about 90% and specificity of around 76% were achieved when a 13-signature model separated ophthalmopathy from stable hyperthyroidism. Blood samples also showed most expanded thyroid clonotypes exceeding 0.001 frequency.

This clonotype was found many times. Its specificity is unknown. J was trimmed by 4 bases and V by 3 bases; bases with no gene match: 5. The germline gives CDR1 SGHKS, CDR2 YYEKEE (reference sequence). The CDR3 covers 14 residues. Amplification of the TCR beta CDR3 regions used RNA transcripts (as template). Second-round multiplex PCR came after first-round RT-PCR with HTBI primers. TCRdb analysed the multiplex PCR reads with MiXCR anew, one entry per CDR3 protein. Of 500,000 to 600,000 distinct CDR3 sequences listed, 39% were seen once; the top ten hold over 3.5%. Enrollment excluded any patients with other autoimmune diseases, uncontrolled infections, pregnancy or lactation.

The clonotype was recovered from an adult man with Graves' hyperthyroidism. Specimen: peripheral blood or thyroid tissue (not recorded which). The rearrangement links TRBV5-5 to TRBJ1-2; TRBD1 matches 8 bases. CDR3 in amino acids: CASSYGQGSYGYTF. CDR3 coding DNA: TGTGCCAGCAGCTATGGACAGGGAAGCTATGGCTACACCTTC.